The present T cell receptor beta chain was sequenced within a study of T cells after yellow fever vaccination. Whole-study results and caveats: The study re-detected most primary-vaccination clones after the booster (roughly 96% CD4, almost 90% CD8). Researchers noted that a small share of clonotypes showed up in both CD4 and CD8 compartments.

The trim removed 9 bases at V and 8 bases at J, leaving 14 bases unmatched. The germline CDR1 and CDR2 sequences are LNHDA and SQIVND (reference sequence). This CDR3 region has 16 residues. TCRdb re-called the 5' RACE reads with MiXCR, one entry per CDR3 protein. This sample has 310,000 or so distinct CDR3 sequences, with around 6.8% found just once. As concerns this clonotype: Its target is unknown.

The chain carries TRBV19 and TRBJ1-6; 9 nucleotides match TRBD1. The source was PBMCs, collected more than 35 days after the first yellow fever vaccination. The receptor was derived from a man between 18 and 29 years old who received the YFV17D yellow fever vaccine. The CDR3 loop is CASTKRGQGRYSPLHF. The CDR3 DNA reads TGTGCCAGCACGAAGCGAGGACAGGGGAGATATTCACCCCTCCACTTT.